Listed here are 32 T cell receptor beta chains from one sample, sequenced in a study of blood T cell repertoires in COVID-19. Clones were sequenced by immunoSEQ multiplex PCR, and TCRdb holds only the in-frame ones, with some missing. The sample has some 50,000 clones, 90% seen once. The sequenced sample was peripheral blood. The origin of the receptors is a man aged 40-55 years with acute or convalescent COVID-19.

The chain has TRBV11-2 and TRBJ1-6; D may be TRBD1 (5 bases). V dropped 3 bases and J dropped 7 bases, with 16 bases sitting between them. The CDR3 has 16 residues. Germline CDR1 reads SGHAT; CDR2 reads FQNNGV. CDR3 coding DNA: TGTGCCAGCAGCTTGTTTATGGCAGGGCTGAATTCACCCCTCCACTTT. Translation: CASSLFMAGLNSPLHF.

Here the CDR3 reads CASSQDQASGGLAKNIQYF. The CDR3, as DNA: TGTGCCAGCAGCCAAGATCAGGCTAGCGGGGGTCTAGCCAAAAACATTCAGTACTTC. The chain recombines TRBV3-1 (or the pseudogene TRBV3-2) with TRBJ2-4, with 10 bases fitting TRBD2. Trimming at V came to 0 bases and at J to 0 bases, leaving 8 bases not matched to a gene. Germline assignment: CDR1 LGHDT and CDR2 YNNKEL (reference sequence). The CDR3 has 19 amino acids.

Points on this clone: In the same sample, other DNA sequences code for this CDR3. The rearrangement uses TRBV29-1 and TRBJ1-5; D is undetermined. V was shortened by 4 bases and J by 5 bases, with 3 bases between the two germline ends. The CDR3 runs to 10 residues. The germline gives CDR1 SQVTM, CDR2 ANQGSEA. The CDR3 loop is CSVGDQPQHF. The CDR3 DNA is TGCAGCGTTGGCGATCAGCCCCAGCATTTT.

The chain uses TRBV25-1 and TRBJ2-1; weak D call: TRBD1 (6 bases). The V end was cut by 8 bases, the J end by 1 base, with 18 bases between. The CDR3 totals 16 residues. Germline CDR1 and CDR2: MGHDK and SYGVNS. The CDR3 DNA reads as TGTGCCAGCGAACGGGACAACTTTCAATCCTACAATGAGCAGTTCTTC. It is translated as CASERDNFQSYNEQFF.

The rearrangement joins TRBV6-2 or TRBV6-3 to TRBJ1-2, with TRBD1 identical over 8 bases. Germline CDR1 is MNHEY and CDR2 is SVGEGT. The junction had 9 bases not matched to a gene; V was cut back by 2 bases and J by 7 bases. The CDR3 has 15 residues. For the CDR3, the DNA is TGTGCCAGCAGTTACGACGACAGGGGCATAGGTGGCTACACCTTC. This sequence encodes CASSYDDRGIGGYTF.

V gene TRBV5-6 combines with J gene TRBJ1-3; TRBD1 matches at 7 bases. V lost 3 bases and J lost 0; bases outside the gene matches: 6. From germline, CDR1 is SGHDT and CDR2 YYEEEE. CDR3 length: 16 residues. The CDR3 DNA sequence: TGTGCCAGCAGCTCCCCGGGACAGCGCTCTGGAAACACCATATATTTT. Translated: CASSSPGQRSGNTIYF.

There are a few counts of this clone. The gene calls are TRBV5-4 and TRBJ2-2, with D perhaps matching TRBD2 (7 bases). From germline, CDR1 is SGHNT and CDR2 YYREEE (reference sequence). The CDR3 loop spans 15 amino acids. The V and J ends lost 5 bases and 7 bases respectively, with 18 bases between them. The CDR3 region has the DNA TGTGCCAGCAGTCCTGGAGGGGGGAGGGACGGGGAGCTGTTTTTT. Protein: CASSPGGGRDGELFF.

The gene calls are TRBV28 and TRBJ2-7; tentative D call: TRBD2 (6 bases). The CDR3 covers 16 residues. CDR1 is MDHEN and CDR2 is SYDVKM in the germline V gene. V was trimmed by 5 bases and J by 0 bases, leaving 17 bases between them. The CDR3 sequence is CASSLIAAGSSYEQYF. The CDR3 bases are TGTGCCAGCAGTCTCATAGCGGCAGGGAGCTCCTACGAGCAGTACTTC. Using reference TRBV28 and TRBJ2-7 for the parts outside the CDR3, the full variable domain is DVKVTQSSRYLVKRTGEKVFLECVQDMDHENMFWYRQDPGLGLRLIYFSYDVKMKEKGDIPEGYSVSREKKERFSLILESASTNQTSMYLCASSLIAAGSSYEQYFGPGTRLTVT.

Regarding this clone: A read error may produce the germline difference seen at one junction end. This rearrangement joins TRBV30 to TRBJ2-1; no clear D. From germline, CDR1 is GTSNPN and CDR2 SVGIG (reference sequence). CDR3 size: 14 residues. The CDR3 protein is CAWSVFISDNEQFF. CDR3 coding DNA: TGTGCCTGGAGTGTATTTATCTCCGACAATGAGCAGTTCTTC.

The rearrangement uses TRBV5-1 and TRBJ1-2; 10 bases match TRBD1. The CDR3 has 14 amino acids. V lost 4 bases, J lost 8 bases, and 8 bases stayed unmatched. CDR1 and CDR2 (germline): SGHRS, YFSETQ. The CDR3: CASSRSDRGLGYTF. The CDR3 region has the DNA TGCGCCAGCAGCCGCAGCGACAGGGGGCTAGGCTACACCTTC.

This clone has just one count. The CDR3, as DNA: TGTGCCAGCAGCGGACTAGCGGGAGGGAATGAGCAGTTCTTC. This codes for CASSGLAGGNEQFF. The chain recombines TRBV6-5 with TRBJ2-1, with 15 bases aligning to TRBD2. The germline V gene encodes CDR1 MNHEY and CDR2 SVGAGI. The CDR3 extends over 14 amino acids. V trimming: 6 bases; J trimming: 7 bases; junction bases outside the gene matches: 1.

This chain uses TRBV15 with TRBJ2-1; 12 bases map to TRBD2. This CDR3 contains 15 residues. J gave up 5 bases and V 4 bases, and 3 bases lay outside the gene matches. Germline CDR1 LNHNV, CDR2 YYDKDF (reference sequence). The CDR3 loop is CATSMGLAGNNEQFF. The CDR3 nucleotides are TGTGCCACCAGCATGGGACTAGCGGGTAACAATGAGCAGTTCTTC.

The chain links TRBV29-1 to TRBJ1-2, with D perhaps TRBD1 (6 bases). CDR1 and CDR2 (germline): SQVTM, ANQGSEA. Trimming removed 5 bases from V and 4 bases from J, with 11 bases in between. The CDR3 has 12 amino acids. As DNA, the CDR3 is TGCAGCGTTCTTGGACAGAGCTATGGCTACACCTTC. It yields the protein CSVLGQSYGYTF.

The genes are TRBV14 and TRBJ2-3, with 11 bases fitting TRBD2. Germline trimming cut 4 bases from V and 0 bases from J; bases unmatched to any gene: 0. This CDR3 region has 15 residues. Germline loops: CDR1 SGHDN, CDR2 FVKESK. The CDR3 sequence is CASSPSGRSTDTQYF. The CDR3 DNA is TGTGCCAGCAGCCCTAGCGGGAGGAGCACAGATACGCAGTATTTT. Full variable domain (remainder filled in from reference TRBV14 and TRBJ2-3): EAGVTQFPSHSVIEKGQTVTLRCDPISGHDNLYWYRRVMGKEIKFLLHFVKESKQDESGMPNNRFLAERTGGTYSTLKVQPAELEDSGVYFCASSPSGRSTDTQYFGPGTRLTVL.

CDR3 residues: CASSLRVTEAFF. The CDR3, as DNA: TGTGCCAGCAGCTTGAGGGTTACTGAAGCTTTCTTT. The J gene is TRBJ1-1, the V gene TRBV7-2; no clear D. Germline values: CDR1 SGHTA, CDR2 FQGNSA. The CDR3 loop spans 12 amino acids. V lost 3 bases to trimming and J lost 5 bases, with 7 bases between them.

The chain combines TRBV28 with TRBJ1-2; D uncertain. V dropped 5 bases and J dropped 5 bases, with 18 bases sitting between them. The CDR3 covers 15 residues. Germline V CDR1 and CDR2: MDHEN, SYDVKM. The CDR3 reads CASSVQHIGSYGYTF. CDR3 coding DNA: TGTGCCAGCAGTGTACAGCACATAGGGAGTTATGGCTACACCTTC.

This chain uses TRBV27 with TRBJ1-2; tentative D call: TRBD1 (5 bases). Germline V gene lookup returns CDR1 MNHEY and CDR2 SMNVEV (reference sequence). V lost 0 bases to trimming and J lost 4 bases, with 12 bases between them. The CDR3 is made up of 15 amino acids. CDR3 protein: CASSLSGVKGYGYTF. The CDR3 nucleotides read TGTGCCAGCAGTTTATCAGGGGTTAAAGGCTATGGCTACACCTTC.

The chain combines TRBV3-1 (or the pseudogene TRBV3-2) with TRBJ2-5, with D uncertain. V was trimmed by 1 base and J by 1 base, leaving 7 bases between them. This CDR3 is 14 amino acids long. Germline CDR1 reads LGHDT; CDR2 reads YNNKEL (reference sequence). The CDR3 loop reads CASSQVPSQETQYF. Here the CDR3 DNA reads TGTGCCAGCAGCCAAGTCCCATCCCAAGAGACCCAGTACTTC.

The V gene is TRBV6-5, the J gene TRBJ2-1; 7 nucleotides match TRBD1. Germline-derived CDR1 and CDR2 are MNHEY and SVGAGI. The CDR3 totals 13 residues. With 5 bases clipped from V and 7 bases from J, the junction kept 5 bases outside the gene matches. CDR3 protein: CASSRTGSNEQFF. DNA of the CDR3: TGTGCCAGCAGTCGGACAGGTTCTAATGAGCAGTTCTTC.

J is TRBJ1-2 and V is TRBV2; no clear D. The germline V and J ends were trimmed by 3 bases and 9 bases, with 8 bases remaining between them. The germline V gene has CDR1 SNHLY and CDR2 FYNNEI. The CDR3 contains 11 residues. The CDR3: CASSERESYTF. The CDR3, as DNA: TGTGCCAGCAGTGAGAGGGAGAGCTACACCTTC.

This chain connects TRBV7-9 to TRBJ2-1; D unresolved. Germline V lookup: CDR1 SEHNR, CDR2 FQNEAQ (reference sequence). Trimming removed 10 bases at V and 0 bases at J, with 16 bases between. The CDR3 is made up of 15 amino acids. This CDR3 is CATNIRVDSYNEQFF. The CDR3 coding sequence is TGTGCCACCAACATCCGGGTCGACTCCTACAATGAGCAGTTCTTC.

The V call is TRBV24-1, the J call TRBJ1-2, with TRBD1 matching over 9 bases. Germline V gene sequence: CDR1 KGHDR, CDR2 SFDVKD. The CDR3 loop spans 14 amino acids. V was clipped by 3 bases and J by 7 bases; unmatched bases: 5. The chain's CDR3 is CATSDPGQGSGYTF. DNA of the CDR3: TGTGCCACCAGTGATCCCGGACAGGGGAGTGGCTACACCTTC.

This chain connects TRBV12-3 or TRBV12-4 to TRBJ2-1; tentatively, D is TRBD1 (5 bases). The CDR3 extends over 12 amino acids. V lost 3 bases, J lost 9 bases, and 9 bases lay in between. The CDR3 loop reads CASSFIGVEQFF. The CDR3 nucleotides read TGTGCCAGCAGTTTTATAGGGGTTGAGCAGTTCTTC.

J is TRBJ2-1 and V is TRBV2, with D possibly TRBD2 on 6 matching bases. The CDR3 covers 15 residues. Per germline, CDR1 SNHLY and CDR2 FYNNEI. V was clipped by 4 bases and J by 7 bases, with 17 bases between them. The CDR3: CASSAPRGSWNEQFF. The CDR3 nucleotides are TGTGCCAGCAGTGCGCCTCGGGGGAGTTGGAATGAGCAGTTCTTC.

The V call is TRBV3-1 (or the pseudogene TRBV3-2), the J call TRBJ1-1, with 7 bases matching TRBD1. CDR3 length equals 15 residues. The V gene's germline CDR1 is LGHDT and CDR2 YNNKEL (reference sequence). V gave up 3 bases and J gave up 4 bases; unmatched junction bases: 8. CDR3 in DNA: TGTGCCAGCAGCCAGGGTAAGGGGGCGATCACTGAAGCTTTCTTT. This sequence encodes CASSQGKGAITEAFF.

The V gene is TRBV9, the J gene TRBJ2-3; 11 nucleotides agree with TRBD2. Germline assignment: CDR1 SGDLS and CDR2 YYNGEE. The CDR3 covers 14 residues. J gave up 4 bases and V 6 bases, and 4 bases lay outside the gene matches. CDR3 in DNA: TGTGCCAGCATCCCGGGACTAGCGGCAGATACGCAGTATTTT. Its translation: CASIPGLAADTQYF.

The rearrangement joins TRBV27 to TRBJ2-7; possible D gene TRBD1, 5 bases. Trimming stripped 5 bases from V and 3 bases from J, with 11 bases between. From germline, CDR1 is MNHEY and CDR2 SMNVEV (reference sequence). The CDR3 runs to 13 residues. CDR3 sequence: CASSPDRNYEQYF. In DNA, the CDR3 is TGTGCCAGCAGTCCAGACAGAAACTACGAGCAGTACTTC.

This clone was found a few times. CDR3 bases: TGTGCCAGTACCGATATCTTCGGGGCCCGGAGGGGTGAGCAGTTCTTC. Its protein product is CASTDIFGARRGEQFF. The chain carries TRBV19 and TRBJ2-1; D might be TRBD2 (6 bases). Trimming took 7 bases from V and 9 from J, leaving 25 bases between them. This CDR3 comprises 16 residues. Germline CDR1 and CDR2: LNHDA and SQIVND (reference sequence).

The genes are TRBV18 and TRBJ2-7; weak D call: TRBD2 (5 bases). V lost 3 bases to trimming and J lost 3 bases, with 6 bases between them. This CDR3 has 12 residues. The germline V gene has CDR1 KGHSH and CDR2 LQKENI. CDR3 bases: TGTGCCAGCTCACCTCGGGACTACGAGCAGTACTTC. It codes for CASSPRDYEQYF.

The chain has TRBV7-2 and TRBJ1-4, with TRBD1 identical over 7 bases. V was pared by 2 bases and J by 1 base, with 7 bases of the junction left unmatched. The CDR3 runs to 17 residues. Germline CDR1 SGHTA, CDR2 FQGNSA. The CDR3 DNA is TGTGCCAGCAGCTTACGAGGGGGCGCCCAAACTAATGAAAAACTGTTTTTT. Translating it yields CASSLRGGAQTNEKLFF.

The chain employs TRBV6-1 and TRBJ1-2; D might be TRBD1 (6 bases). Germline CDR1 and CDR2: MNHNS and SASEGT. The CDR3 is made up of 15 amino acids. V gave up 2 bases and J gave up 4 bases, with 14 bases separating them. The CDR3 loop is CASSERGGGPYGYTF. The DNA for the CDR3 is TGTGCCAGCAGTGAAAGAGGCGGGGGGCCCTATGGCTACACCTTC.

The chain carries TRBV6-2 or TRBV6-3 and TRBJ2-4; D is perhaps TRBD1 (5 bases). This CDR3 has 16 amino acids. V dropped 3 bases and J dropped 0 bases, with 12 bases sitting between them. The germline V gene encodes CDR1 MNHEY and CDR2 SVGEGT. The CDR3 region is CASSYPTVLAKNIQYF. Written as DNA, the CDR3 is TGTGCCAGCAGTTATCCGACAGTTCTAGCCAAAAACATTCAGTACTTC.